Listed below are T cell receptor beta chains from one sample, sequenced in a study of cytomegalovirus exposure and HLA in healthy donors. Using immunoSEQ multiplex PCR, the repertoire was profiled, and TCRdb retains in-frame clones only, with some absent. Among 130,000 to 150,000 clones listed, around 90% were seen once. Sequencing used PBMCs. The receptors were gathered from a man between 18 and 35 years old in good health and CMV-seropositive. Both conserved end residues are part of each CDR3. D genes are given only for firm matches. Size is omitted from some rows. Given values are once, few, many or a class for expanded clones.

cdr3_aa,cdr3_nt,clone_size,j_call,v_call,d_call
CASRPPGLADNEQFF,TGCGCCAGCCGTCCACCGGGACTAGCGGACAATGAGCAGTTCTTC,once,TRBJ2-1,TRBV5-1,TRBD2
CASSERTGELFF,TGTGCCAGCTCAGAGCGCACCGGGGAGCTGTTTTTT,.,TRBJ2-2,TRBV7-6,.
CASSFYGSYTEAFF,TGTGCCAGCAGCTTTTACGGGTCATACACTGAAGCTTTCTTT,.,TRBJ1-1,TRBV7-2,.
CASSWASGPYEQYF,TGTGCCAGCAGCTGGGCTAGCGGACCATACGAGCAGTACTTC,.,TRBJ2-7,TRBV7-2,TRBD2
CATSWGQGPQHF,TGTGCCACCAGCTGGGGACAGGGTCCCCAGCATTTT,.,TRBJ1-5,TRBV15,TRBD1
CASSLRTGSSNTEAFF,TGTGCCAGCAGCTTGCGGACAGGGAGTTCGAACACTGAAGCTTTCTTT,.,TRBJ1-1,TRBV5-6,TRBD1
CASSQTSSGGAAEQFF,TGCGCCAGCAGCCAAACCTCTAGCGGGGGGGCCGCTGAGCAGTTCTTC,.,TRBJ2-1,TRBV4-1,TRBD2
CAWSGPGGVKAFF,TGTGCCTGGAGTGGCCCCGGAGGGGTAAAAGCTTTCTTT,.,TRBJ1-1,TRBV30,.
CASSADRVNYGYTF,TGCGCCAGCAGCGCTGACAGGGTGAACTATGGCTACACCTTC,.,TRBJ1-2,TRBV5-1,TRBD1
CASSYIRGGVPLF,TGTGCCAGCAGCTACATCCGAGGGGGGGTACCCCTTTTT,.,TRBJ1-4,TRBV28,.
CASSPYGNTIYF,TGTGCCAGCAGTCCTTATGGAAACACCATATATTTT,few,TRBJ1-3,TRBV6-1,.
CASSNPSLKRGGHNEQFF,TGTGCCAGTAGTAACCCTAGCCTAAAGCGGGGGGGCCACAATGAGCAGTTCTTC,.,TRBJ2-1,TRBV19,TRBD2
CASSEQGNYGYTF,TGTGCCAGCAGCGAACAGGGGAACTATGGCTACACCTTC,.,TRBJ1-2,TRBV6-1,TRBD1
CASHQGVNEKLFF,TGCGCCAGTCATCAGGGGGTTAATGAAAAACTGTTTTTT,.,TRBJ1-4,TRBV10-1,TRBD1